A selection of T cell receptor beta chains follows, all from one sample in a study of CD8+ T cells in alopecia areata. Clones were read by immunoSEQ multiplex PCR, and TCRdb kept only the in-frame ones, dropping some. The sample yields fewer than 250,000 clones, 50% to 60% seen once. The specimen was CD4+ T cells sorted from blood, collected at week 4, from a patient treated with tofacitinib. These receptors originate from a human donor with alopecia areata. CDR3s include the opening cysteine and the closing phenylalanine or tryptophan. A D gene is named only where the DNA matches it firmly. A row's size may be missing; if present it is once, few, many or a size class.

clone size,V gene,J gene,D gene,CDR3 DNA,CDR3 protein
-,TRBV4-3,TRBJ1-2,TRBD1,TGCGCCAGCAGCCCGGGACAGGGATATCACTATGGCTACACCTTC,CASSPGQGYHYGYTF
-,TRBV29-1,TRBJ2-5,-,TGCAGCGTTGACCCAGCGGTCCAAGAGACCCAGTACTTC,CSVDPAVQETQYF
-,TRBV30,TRBJ1-4,TRBD1,TGTGCCTGGCGACCACAGGGGATCAGGGAAAAACTGTTTTTT,CAWRPQGIREKLFF
-,TRBV5-1,TRBJ2-5,-,TGCGCCAGCAGCCCGCCGGACGTACAAGAGACCCAGTACTTC,CASSPPDVQETQYF
few,TRBV4-1,TRBJ1-5,-,TGCGCCAGCAGCCGCACAGGATCAGGCCAGCCCCAGCATTTT,CASSRTGSGQPQHF
-,TRBV4-1,TRBJ2-7,TRBD1,TGCGCCAGCAGCCGGACAGGGGTTGGCTACGAGCAGTACTTC,CASSRTGVGYEQYF
-,TRBV29-1,TRBJ2-7,TRBD1,TGCAGCGTTGCTCGGGGACAGCAGGCCGCCTACGAGCAGTACTTC,CSVARGQQAAYEQYF
-,TRBV30,TRBJ2-3,-,TGTGCCTGGAGTGCGGGGGGCACAACAGATACGCAGTATTTT,CAWSAGGTTDTQYF
-,TRBV4-1,TRBJ1-1,-,TGCGCCAGCAGCCAGGATGGGCCTAGGACAGCGAACACTGAAGCTTTCTTT,CASSQDGPRTANTEAFF
-,TRBV2,TRBJ2-5,-,TGTGCCAGCAGTGAGGAGACCCAGTACTTC,CASSEETQYF
-,TRBV29-1,TRBJ2-2,-,TGCAGCGTTGAACGGCCGGGTACCGGGGAGCTGTTTTTT,CSVERPGTGELFF
once,TRBV5-1,TRBJ2-7,-,TGCGCCAGCAGCTTTGACCCTGGGGCTGGGCGTGGAGAGCAGTACTTC,CASSFDPGAGRGEQYF
few,TRBV28,TRBJ1-1,-,TGTGCCAGCAGAACCGCCCAGCCGGGGAACACTGAAGCTTTCTTT,CASRTAQPGNTEAFF
-,TRBV28,TRBJ2-1,-,TGTGCCAGCAGACCCGCTTGGAATGAGCAGTTCTTC,CASRPAWNEQFF
-,TRBV19,TRBJ1-4,-,TGTGCCAGTGCCATTACAGGGACCGGGGAAAAACTGTTTTTT,CASAITGTGEKLFF
-,TRBV5-6,TRBJ1-4,TRBD1,TGTGCCAGCAATCGAAGAACAGGGGGCGCTTATAGAACTAATGAAAAACTGTTTTTT,CASNRRTGGAYRTNEKLFF
-,TRBV7-8,TRBJ1-5,TRBD1,TGTGCCAGCAGCTTAGGGACAGGAGGCAATCAGCCCCAGCATTTT,CASSLGTGGNQPQHF
-,TRBV25-1,TRBJ2-2,-,TGTGCCAGCAGCCGCCCTCACCTGCGAGGGGAGCTGTTTTTT,CASSRPHLRGELFF
-,TRBV7-9,TRBJ1-2,-,TGTGCCAGCAGCTCCCGGGGGGCAGCTACAGCTGGCTACACCTTC,CASSSRGAATAGYTF
once,TRBV6-5,TRBJ1-2,-,TGTGCCAGCAGAAGAACACAGGGCCTGGACTATGGCTACACCTTC,CASRRTQGLDYGYTF
-,TRBV20-1,TRBJ2-7,-,TGCAGTGCTAGTGGGAAGGGGGTGCAGTACTTC,CSASGKGVQYF
-,TRBV28,TRBJ2-4,TRBD1,TGTGCCAGCAGCTTGGCTCTGGGACAGGTAAACATTCAGTACTTC,CASSLALGQVNIQYF